Below, one T cell receptor beta chain is given with its context. This clonotype was seen at least ten times. Its antigen has not been determined. No per-base quality is available; no much larger clone lies one base away. Receptor amplification or capture employed multiplex PCR. The run used an Illumina HiSeq 4000. To build TCR beta libraries, CDR3 regions were amplified by Arm-PCR using iRepertoire HTBI primers. PCR products were gel purified before sequencing. Per the authors' processing: Gene usage analysis of CDR3 amino acid clonotypes used the approximately 62 TRBV and some 13 TRBJ segments found across samples. COPE and FqMerger were used to merge the filtered high-quality paired reads into contigs. Contigs were aligned with BLAST to IMGT TRBV, TRBD and TRBJ reference genes, and CDR3 was defined per IMGT. Clonotypes above 0.1% frequency were classified as highly expanded clones. Shannon entropy served as the measure of repertoire diversity, while the Gini coefficient captured V-J evenness. A clonotype found in more than one individual was treated as public. The raw public data were reprocessed by TCRdb itself: fastp quality trimming at Q25, MiXCR clonotype calling, in-frame beta chains only. Here each entry gathers all rows of one CDR3 protein and keeps the most common genes and DNA. The V and J calls were not made by the authors but by TCRdb's processing. The sample contains about 330,000 distinct CDR3 sequences, about a sixth of them found a single time. Jointly, the top ten make up around 20% of the sample.

Germline trimming amounts to 7 bases on V and 5 bases on J, with 4 as the count of junction bases outside the gene matches. CDR1 DFQATT and CDR2 SNEGSKA were looked up in the germline V gene (reference sequence). The CDR3 runs 13 residues from the cysteine to the phenylalanine. The kept DNA is CDR3 alone, 39 bases in frame from the first base. The time point label here, explained by the study, means: newly diagnosed GD, antithyroid drugs for less than 3 months. RNA was extracted from PBMCs in TRIzol for both TCR sequencing and RNA sequencing. The diagnosis of Graves' disease followed American Thyroid Association guidelines. Patients for the study were recruited at an endocrinology department in Xi'an, China. Each patient gave about 10 milliliters of peripheral blood, collected in an EDTA anticoagulant tube. Ficoll Paque Plus density gradient separation was used to isolate PBMCs, and no further T cell sorting was done. An Agilent 2100 Bioanalyzer and agarose gel were used to assess RNA quality, and a NanoDrop 2000 was used to measure RNA concentration.

The sample is drawn from a study of regulatory T cells in long-lasting Graves disease (dated by TCRdb to about 2021). Study-wide context: In the newly diagnosed Graves' disease group, patients had been taking antithyroid drugs for less than 3 months. This study used TCR sequencing and RNA sequencing of peripheral blood to compare persistent Graves' disease patients against newly diagnosed Graves' disease patients. The study was conducted in China and was registered as a clinical trial. A total of about 33 samples underwent TCR sequencing, from around 13 patients with persistent Graves' disease and roughly 20 patients with newly diagnosed Graves' disease.

Beyond this particular receptor, the publication reports: Compared with newly diagnosed patients, patients with persistent Graves' disease had lower TCR Shannon entropy and fewer highly expanded clones, which suggests clonal expansion. Only peripheral blood was studied, because thyroid tissue, the primary lesion, was inaccessible. Sequencing and analysis were restricted to the TCR beta chain. Patients with persistent disease shared more public clonotypes (approximately 2,500) than newly diagnosed patients did (more than 900). The authors acknowledged the small sample size as a limitation that may reduce accuracy. TRBV28, TRBJ1-2 and TRBJ2-5 were preferentially used in persistent disease, while TRBV20-1 and TRBJ2-1 were favored in newly diagnosed disease.

These sequences were also reported in another study, on T cells in Graves' hyperthyroidism and ophthalmopathy. As that second study puts it: Graves' hyperthyroidism was defined as stable when no progression to ophthalmopathy occurred over 18 months of follow-up. Hyperthyroidism patients were newly diagnosed, with disease duration under 2 months, and aged 18 to 65 years. Any patient with an uncontrolled infection, another autoimmune disease, pregnancy or lactation was excluded. Diagnoses were established on the basis of clinical symptoms, serum thyroxine and TRAb, thyroid ultrasound, and orbital computed tomography. For the first round of RT-PCR on the TCR CDR3, the HTBI primer set was used together with the Qiagen OneStep RT-PCR kit. Most expanded thyroid clonotypes (frequency above 0.001) were also detected in blood, a finding suggesting that blood repertoires may reflect thyroid immune responses. In cross-validation, a model built on a 13 V-J signature told ophthalmopathy apart from stable hyperthyroidism with less than 90% sensitivity and roughly 81% specificity, and in testing the same model reached 80%/75%. During validation, the model predicted progression to ophthalmopathy a median of around 6 months ahead of onset, with more than 55% sensitivity and 72% to 80% specificity. TCR V-J signatures able to tell the groups apart were searched for in a discovery cohort of some 100 patients, of whom around 42 had Graves' ophthalmopathy and 57 had stable Graves' hyperthyroidism. Prospective prediction of ophthalmopathy was tested in an independent validation cohort of 18 hyperthyroidism patients and around 16 patients who later progressed to ophthalmopathy. The 100 discovery patients were divided at random into training and test sets in a 7:3 ratio. In addition, the study compared T-cell repertoires in thyroid tissue and in blood from 6 or 7 Graves' hyperthyroidism patients. After sampling, hyperthyroidism patients received methimazole starting at 30 mg daily, and ophthalmopathy patients received high-dose intravenous methylprednisolone. Libraries were constructed in a second round of multiplex PCR, after which size selection and purification were carried out. The libraries were sequenced on an Illumina HiSeq2000 using paired-end 100 bp reads. SOAPnuke was used to process the raw data, with reads discarded if the reads contained adapters or uncalled bases, had a mean Phred below 15, or lacked an exact constant-primer or identifier match. COPE v1.2.5 was used to merge high-quality paired reads, and clonotypes were defined as unique nucleotide sequences. Clonotypes were aligned to IMGT TRBV, TRBD and TRBJ reference segments using MiTCR v1.1. The analysis was restricted to V-J combinations with a frequency above 0.0001, which together covered just over 98% of the repertoires. The TCS score was defined as F50 (clonal expansion) divided by E x V (chaos), with BLOSUM62-based TCRdist calculated between CDR3 peptides within each V-J. Welch's t-statistics and random forest reduced roughly 530 V-J features to some 14, which were used in a naive Bayes classifier (R e1071). No statistical method was used to set the sample size in advance, and investigators knew the group allocation. The paper reports TCR Vbeta CDR3 sequencing of approximately 140 peripheral blood samples: under 45 ophthalmopathy, roughly 80 hyperthyroidism and approximately 17 progressor patients.

The source material was peripheral blood mononuclear cells (PBMCs), sampled at new diagnosis, from a patient treated with antithyroid drugs. This TCR was sampled from a woman aged 18-30 years with Graves disease. Donor details come from another sample of the same person, matched by shared clones. This chain is built from TRBV20-1 and TRBJ1-5; 11 bases in between match TRBD1. The DNA sequence is as follows: TGCAGTGTAGGACAGGGGGCGGATCAGCCCCAGCATTTT. The resulting protein is CSVGQGADQPQHF.